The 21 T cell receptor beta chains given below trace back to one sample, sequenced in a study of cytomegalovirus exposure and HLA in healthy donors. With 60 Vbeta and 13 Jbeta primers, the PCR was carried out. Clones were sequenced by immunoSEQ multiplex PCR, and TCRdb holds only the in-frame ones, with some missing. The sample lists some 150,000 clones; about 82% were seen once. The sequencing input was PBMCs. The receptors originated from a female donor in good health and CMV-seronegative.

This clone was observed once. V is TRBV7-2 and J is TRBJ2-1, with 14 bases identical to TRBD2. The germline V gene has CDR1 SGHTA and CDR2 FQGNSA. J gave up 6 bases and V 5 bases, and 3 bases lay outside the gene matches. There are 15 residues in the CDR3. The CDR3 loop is CASSGLAGGGNEQFF. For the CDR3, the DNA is TGTGCCAGCAGCGGACTAGCGGGAGGCGGCAATGAGCAGTTCTTC.

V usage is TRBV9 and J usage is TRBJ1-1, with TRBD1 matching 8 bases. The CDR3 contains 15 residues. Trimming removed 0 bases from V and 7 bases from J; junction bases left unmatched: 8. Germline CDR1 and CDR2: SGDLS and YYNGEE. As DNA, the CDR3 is TGTGCCAGCAGCGTAGAAGCAGGGGGCCGTGGTGAAGCTTTCTTT. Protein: CASSVEAGGRGEAFF.

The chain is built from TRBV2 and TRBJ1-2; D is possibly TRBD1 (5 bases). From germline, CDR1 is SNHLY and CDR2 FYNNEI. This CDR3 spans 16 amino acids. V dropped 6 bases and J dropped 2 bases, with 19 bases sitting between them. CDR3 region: CASSATAGLTNYGYTF. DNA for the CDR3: TGTGCCAGCAGCGCCACGGCAGGGTTGACCAACTATGGCTACACCTTC.

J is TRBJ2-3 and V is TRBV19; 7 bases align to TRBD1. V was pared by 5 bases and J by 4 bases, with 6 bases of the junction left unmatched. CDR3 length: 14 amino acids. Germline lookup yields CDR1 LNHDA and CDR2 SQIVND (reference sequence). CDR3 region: CASSEGGGSDTQYF. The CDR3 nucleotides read TGTGCCAGTAGTGAAGGGGGCGGGTCAGATACGCAGTATTTT.

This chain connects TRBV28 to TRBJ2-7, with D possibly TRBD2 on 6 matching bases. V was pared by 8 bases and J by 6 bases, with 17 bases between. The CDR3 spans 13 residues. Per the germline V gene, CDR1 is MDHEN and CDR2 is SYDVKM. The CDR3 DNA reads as TGTGCCAGCCGGAGGGCAGGGTCTCCCGAGCAGTACTTC. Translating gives CASRRAGSPEQYF.

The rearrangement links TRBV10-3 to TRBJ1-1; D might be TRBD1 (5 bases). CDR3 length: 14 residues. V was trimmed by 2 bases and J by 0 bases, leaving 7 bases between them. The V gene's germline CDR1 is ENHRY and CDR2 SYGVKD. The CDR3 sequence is CAISERGMNTEAFF. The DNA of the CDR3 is TGTGCCATCAGTGAGCGGGGGATGAACACTGAAGCTTTCTTT.

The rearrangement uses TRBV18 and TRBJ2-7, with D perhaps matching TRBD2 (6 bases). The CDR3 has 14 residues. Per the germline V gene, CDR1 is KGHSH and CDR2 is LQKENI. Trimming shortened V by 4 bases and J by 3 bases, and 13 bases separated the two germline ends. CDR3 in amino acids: CASSREAANYEQYF. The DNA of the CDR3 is TGTGCCAGCTCACGGGAGGCGGCAAACTACGAGCAGTACTTC.

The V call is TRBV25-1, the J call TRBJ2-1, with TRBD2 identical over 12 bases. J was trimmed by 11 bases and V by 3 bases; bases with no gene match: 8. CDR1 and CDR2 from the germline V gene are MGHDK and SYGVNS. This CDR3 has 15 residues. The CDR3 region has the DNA TGTGCCAGCAGTGACCCGGGGACTAGCGGGCCCCAGCAGTTCTTC. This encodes CASSDPGTSGPQQFF.

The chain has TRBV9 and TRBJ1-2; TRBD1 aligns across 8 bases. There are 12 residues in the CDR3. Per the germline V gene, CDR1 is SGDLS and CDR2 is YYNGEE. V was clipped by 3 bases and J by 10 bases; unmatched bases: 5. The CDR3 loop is CASSDRQGIYTF. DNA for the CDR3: TGTGCCAGCAGCGACCGACAGGGGATCTACACCTTC.

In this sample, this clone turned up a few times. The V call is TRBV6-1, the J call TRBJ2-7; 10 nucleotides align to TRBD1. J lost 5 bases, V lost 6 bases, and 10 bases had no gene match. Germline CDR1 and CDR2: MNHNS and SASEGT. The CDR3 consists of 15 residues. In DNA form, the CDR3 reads TGTGCCAGCAGGGCCCCGGGACAGGGGATCCACGAGCAGTACTTC. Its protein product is CASRAPGQGIHEQYF.

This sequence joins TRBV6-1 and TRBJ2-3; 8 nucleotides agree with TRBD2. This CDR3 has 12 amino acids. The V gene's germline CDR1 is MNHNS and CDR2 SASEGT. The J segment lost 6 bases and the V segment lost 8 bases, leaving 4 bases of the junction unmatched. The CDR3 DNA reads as TGTGCCAGCGTCTCGGGGGGGGATACGCAGTATTTT. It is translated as CASVSGGDTQYF.

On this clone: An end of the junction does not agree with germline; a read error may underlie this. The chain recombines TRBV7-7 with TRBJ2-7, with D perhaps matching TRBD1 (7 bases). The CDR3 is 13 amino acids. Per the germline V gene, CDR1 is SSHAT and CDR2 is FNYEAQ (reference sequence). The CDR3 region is CASSDRAGYEQYF. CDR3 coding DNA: TGTGCTAGCAGCGACAGGGCGGGATACGAGCAGTACTTC.

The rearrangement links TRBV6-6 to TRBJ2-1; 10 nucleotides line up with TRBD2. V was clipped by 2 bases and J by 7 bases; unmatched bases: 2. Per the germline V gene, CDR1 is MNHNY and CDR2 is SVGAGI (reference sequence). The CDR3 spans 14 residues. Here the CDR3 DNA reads TGTGCCAGCAGTTACAGCGGGAGGGTGAATGAGCAGTTCTTC. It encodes CASSYSGRVNEQFF.

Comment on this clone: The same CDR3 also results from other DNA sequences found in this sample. The CDR3 here is CASSLVDSTEAFF. The CDR3 bases are TGTGCCAGCAGCTTAGTAGACAGCACTGAAGCTTTCTTT. The chain has TRBV7-3 and TRBJ1-1; D is possibly TRBD1 (5 bases). The V end was cut by 2 bases, the J end by 4 bases, with 8 bases between. The CDR3 is 13 amino acids. Germline CDR1 and CDR2: SGHTA and FQGTGA.

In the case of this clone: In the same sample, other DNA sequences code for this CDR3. This chain's CDR3 is CASSRQGDTEAFF. The CDR3 nucleotides are TGCGCCAGCAGCCGACAGGGGGACACTGAAGCTTTCTTT. The rearrangement joins TRBV5-1 to TRBJ1-1; 9 bases line up with TRBD1. Germline lookup yields CDR1 SGHRS and CDR2 YFSETQ. The J segment lost 3 bases and the V segment lost 4 bases, leaving 1 base of the junction unmatched. The CDR3 spans 13 residues.

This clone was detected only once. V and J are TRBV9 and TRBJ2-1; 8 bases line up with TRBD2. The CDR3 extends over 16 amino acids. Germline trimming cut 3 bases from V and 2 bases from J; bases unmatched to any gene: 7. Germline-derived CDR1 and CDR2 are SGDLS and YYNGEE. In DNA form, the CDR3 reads TGTGCCAGCAGCGATCACGGCGGGGGGCCCTACAATGAGCAGTTCTTC. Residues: CASSDHGGGPYNEQFF.

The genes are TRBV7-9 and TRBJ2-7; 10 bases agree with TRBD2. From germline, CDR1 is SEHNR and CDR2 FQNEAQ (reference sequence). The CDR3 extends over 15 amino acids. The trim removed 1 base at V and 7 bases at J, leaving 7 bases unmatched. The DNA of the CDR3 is TGTGCCAGCAGCTTAGAGCGGGAGGGCCTGAGGGAGCAGTACTTC. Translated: CASSLEREGLREQYF.

DNA of the CDR3: TGTGCCAGCTCACGATGGGACAGGGAAGGCGGGGAGCTGTTTTTT. Translated, it gives CASSRWDREGGELFF. V gene TRBV18 combines with J gene TRBJ2-2; 9 nucleotides align to TRBD1. The junction had 7 bases not matched to a gene; V was cut back by 4 bases and J by 7 bases. Germline assignment: CDR1 KGHSH and CDR2 LQKENI. The CDR3 loop spans 15 amino acids.

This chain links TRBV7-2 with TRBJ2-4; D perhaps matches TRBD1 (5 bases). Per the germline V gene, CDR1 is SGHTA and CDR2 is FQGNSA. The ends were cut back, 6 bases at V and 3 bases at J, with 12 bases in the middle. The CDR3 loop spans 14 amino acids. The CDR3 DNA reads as TGTGCCAGCAGTCCAGACAGCAGCAAAAACATTCAGTACTTC. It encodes CASSPDSSKNIQYF.

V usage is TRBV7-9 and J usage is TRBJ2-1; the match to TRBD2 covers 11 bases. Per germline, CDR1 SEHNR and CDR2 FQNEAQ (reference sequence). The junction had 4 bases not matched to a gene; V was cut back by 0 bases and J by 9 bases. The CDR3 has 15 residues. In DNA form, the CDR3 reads TGTGCCAGCAGCTTAGCTAGCGGGAGGGCCAGTGAGCAGTTCTTC. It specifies CASSLASGRASEQFF. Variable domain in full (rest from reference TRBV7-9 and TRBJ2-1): DTGVSQNPRHKITKRGQNVTFRCDPISEHNRLYWYRQTLGQGPEFLTYFQNEAQLEKSRLLSDRFSAERPKGSFSTLEIQRTEQGDSAMYLCASSLASGRASEQFFGPGTRLTVL.

The CDR3 is CAISEGSRNYNEKLFF. CDR3 nucleotides: TGTGCCATCAGTGAGGGGAGTAGGAATTATAATGAAAAACTGTTTTTT. The chain is built from TRBV10-3 and TRBJ1-4; D is unclear. This CDR3 has 16 amino acids. Per germline, CDR1 ENHRY and CDR2 SYGVKD. Trimming shortened V by 2 bases and J by 4 bases, and 14 bases separated the two germline ends.